This T cell receptor (beta chain) was profiled in a study of cytomegalovirus exposure and HLA in healthy donors. In regard to this clone: Its target is not known.

Trimming cost V 6 bases and J 11 bases; bases outside gene matches: 16. This CDR3 comprises 15 residues. Germline values: CDR1 MDHEN, CDR2 SYDVKM. PCR amplification relied on 60 Vbeta primers (plus 13 Jbeta primers). The assay was immunoSEQ multiplex PCR, and TCRdb's table has in-frame clones only and misses some. Here the sample spans about 82,000 clones, around 68% being singletons. Points from the study as a whole: Most of the TCR beta V segments (in an earlier analysis) were productive either about 90% or about 30% of the time. A missense DCLRE1C variant was associated with V- and J-gene trimming of TCR beta chains in a later analysis, and an independent cohort replicated the association. An Asian-associated ancestry cluster reportedly showed fewer N-insertions than the approximately 700-donor mean in a later analysis.

The chain carries TRBV28 and TRBJ1-2; 9 nucleotides line up with TRBD1. This receptor was identified in a man aged 30 to 39 in good health and CMV-seropositive. Input material: PBMCs. CDR3 DNA sequence: TGTGCCAGCAGCTTGGCCGGGACAGGGAAAATGATATACACCTTC. It codes for CASSLAGTGKMIYTF.